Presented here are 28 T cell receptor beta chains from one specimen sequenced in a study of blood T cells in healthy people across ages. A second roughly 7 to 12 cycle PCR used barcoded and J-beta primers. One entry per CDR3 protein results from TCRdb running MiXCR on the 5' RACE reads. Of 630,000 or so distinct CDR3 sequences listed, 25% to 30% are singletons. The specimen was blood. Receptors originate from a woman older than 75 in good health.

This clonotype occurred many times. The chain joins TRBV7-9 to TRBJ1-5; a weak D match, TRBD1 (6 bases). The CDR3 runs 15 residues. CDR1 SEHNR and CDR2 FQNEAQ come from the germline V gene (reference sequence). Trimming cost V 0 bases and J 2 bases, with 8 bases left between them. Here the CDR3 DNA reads TGTGCCAGCAGCTTAGCGGCAGGGGGCAATCAGCCCCAGCATTTT. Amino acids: CASSLAAGGNQPQHF.

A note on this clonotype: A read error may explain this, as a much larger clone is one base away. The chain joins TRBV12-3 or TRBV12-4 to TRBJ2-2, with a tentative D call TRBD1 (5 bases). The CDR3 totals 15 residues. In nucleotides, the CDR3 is TGTGCCAGCGGTTTCCGACAGAGACCCACCGGGGAGCTGTTTTTT. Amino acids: CASGFRQRPTGELFF.

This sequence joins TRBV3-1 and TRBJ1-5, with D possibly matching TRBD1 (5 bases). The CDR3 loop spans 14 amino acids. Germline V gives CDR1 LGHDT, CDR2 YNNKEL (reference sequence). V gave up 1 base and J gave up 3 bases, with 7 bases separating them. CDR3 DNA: TGTGCCAGCAGCCAAGGGGGCTTCAATCAGCCCCAGCATTTT. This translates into CASSQGGFNQPQHF.

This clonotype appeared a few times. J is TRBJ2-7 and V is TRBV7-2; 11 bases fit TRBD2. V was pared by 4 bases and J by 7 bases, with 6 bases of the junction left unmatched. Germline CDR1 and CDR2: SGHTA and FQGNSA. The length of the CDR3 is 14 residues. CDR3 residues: CASSYSGGAGEQYF. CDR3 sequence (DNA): TGTGCCAGCAGCTATAGCGGGGGGGCGGGAGAGCAGTACTTC.

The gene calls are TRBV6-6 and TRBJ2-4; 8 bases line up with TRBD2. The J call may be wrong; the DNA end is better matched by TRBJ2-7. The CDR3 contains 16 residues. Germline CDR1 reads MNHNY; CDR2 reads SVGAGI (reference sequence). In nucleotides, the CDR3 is TGTGCCAGCAGTTCTAAAATAGGACTAGCCACCTACGAGCAGTACTTC. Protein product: CASSSKIGLATYEQYF.

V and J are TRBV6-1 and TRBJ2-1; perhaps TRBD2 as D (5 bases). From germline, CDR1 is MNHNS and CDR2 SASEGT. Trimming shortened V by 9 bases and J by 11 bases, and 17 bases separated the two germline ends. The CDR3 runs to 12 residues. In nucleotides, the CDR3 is TGTGCCAGTCGGGAAGCCGACGTAAAGCAGTTCTTC. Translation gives CASREADVKQFF.

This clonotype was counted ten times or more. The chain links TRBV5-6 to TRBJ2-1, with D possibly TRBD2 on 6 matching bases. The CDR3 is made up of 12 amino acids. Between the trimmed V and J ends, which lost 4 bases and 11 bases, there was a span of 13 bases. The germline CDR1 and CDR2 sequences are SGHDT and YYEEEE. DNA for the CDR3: TGTGCCAGCAGCCTCGGGACTCACCAGCAGTTCTTC. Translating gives CASSLGTHQQFF.

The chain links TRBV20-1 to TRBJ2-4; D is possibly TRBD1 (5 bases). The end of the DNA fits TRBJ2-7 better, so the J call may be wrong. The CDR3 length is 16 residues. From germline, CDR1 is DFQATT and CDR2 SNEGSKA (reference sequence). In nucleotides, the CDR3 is TGCAGTGCTAGAGATGAAGGGGCCCTTTCGCGCTACGAGCAGTACTTC. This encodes CSARDEGALSRYEQYF.

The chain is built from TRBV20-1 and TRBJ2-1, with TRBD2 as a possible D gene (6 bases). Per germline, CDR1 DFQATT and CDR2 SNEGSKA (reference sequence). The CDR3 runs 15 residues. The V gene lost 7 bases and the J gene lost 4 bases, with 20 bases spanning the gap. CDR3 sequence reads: CSVVEPGGGYNEQFF. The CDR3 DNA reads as TGCAGTGTGGTCGAACCCGGGGGAGGATACAATGAGCAGTTCTTC.

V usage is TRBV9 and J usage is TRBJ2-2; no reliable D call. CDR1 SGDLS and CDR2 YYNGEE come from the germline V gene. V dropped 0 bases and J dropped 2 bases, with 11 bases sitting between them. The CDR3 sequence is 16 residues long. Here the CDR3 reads CASSVEVTDNTGELFF. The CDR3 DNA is TGTGCCAGCAGCGTAGAGGTGACGGATAACACCGGGGAGCTGTTTTTT. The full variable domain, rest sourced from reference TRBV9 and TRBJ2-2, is DSGVTQTPKHLITATGQRVTLRCSPRSGDLSVYWYQQSLDQGLQFLIQYYNGEERAKGNILERFSAQQFPDLHSELNLSSLELGDSALYFCASSVEVTDNTGELFFGEGSRLTVL.

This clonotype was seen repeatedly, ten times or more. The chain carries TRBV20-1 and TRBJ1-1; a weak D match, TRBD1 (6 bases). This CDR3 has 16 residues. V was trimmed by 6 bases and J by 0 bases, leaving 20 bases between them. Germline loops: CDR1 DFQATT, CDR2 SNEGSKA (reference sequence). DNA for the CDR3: TGCAGTGCCACATCCGGGACACTTGGCTTGAACACTGAAGCTTTCTTT. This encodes CSATSGTLGLNTEAFF.

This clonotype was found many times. This chain's CDR3 is CASSFEEGNQPQHF. The CDR3 region has the DNA TGTGCCAGTTCGTTCGAGGAGGGCAATCAGCCCCAGCATTTT. The gene calls are TRBV6-1 and TRBJ1-5; no reliable D call. The CDR3 runs to 14 residues. The V end was cut by 9 bases, the J end by 2 bases, with 14 bases between. Germline V gives CDR1 MNHNS, CDR2 SASEGT.

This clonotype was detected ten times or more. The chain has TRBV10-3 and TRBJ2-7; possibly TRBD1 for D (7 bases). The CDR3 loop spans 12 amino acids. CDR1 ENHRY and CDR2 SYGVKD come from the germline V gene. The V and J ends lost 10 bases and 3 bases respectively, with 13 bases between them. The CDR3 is CATGGTDYEQYF. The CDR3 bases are TGTGCCACCGGCGGGACAGACTACGAGCAGTACTTC.

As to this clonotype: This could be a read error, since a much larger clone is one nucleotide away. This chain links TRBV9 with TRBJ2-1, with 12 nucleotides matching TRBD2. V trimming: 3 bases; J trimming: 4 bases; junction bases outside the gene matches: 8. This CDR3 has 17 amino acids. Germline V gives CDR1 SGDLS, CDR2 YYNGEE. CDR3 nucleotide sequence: TGTGCCAGCAGCGCGACTAGCGGGGGACCCGCGTACAATGAGCAGTTCTTC. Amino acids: CASSATSGGPAYNEQFF. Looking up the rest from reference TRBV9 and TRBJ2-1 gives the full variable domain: DSGVTQTPKHLITATGQRVTLRCSPRSGDLSVYWYQQSLDQGLQFLIQYYNGEERAKGNILERFSAQQFPDLHSELNLSSLELGDSALYFCASSATSGGPAYNEQFFGPGTRLTVL.

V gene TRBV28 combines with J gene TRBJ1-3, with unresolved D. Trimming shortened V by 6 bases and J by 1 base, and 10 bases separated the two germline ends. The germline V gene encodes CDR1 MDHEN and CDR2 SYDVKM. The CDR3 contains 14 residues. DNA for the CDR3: TGTGCCAGCAGCTTCCCCCAGTCTGGAAACACCATATATTTT. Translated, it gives CASSFPQSGNTIYF. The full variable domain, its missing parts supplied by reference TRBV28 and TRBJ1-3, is DVKVTQSSRYLVKRTGEKVFLECVQDMDHENMFWYRQDPGLGLRLIYFSYDVKMKEKGDIPEGYSVSREKKERFSLILESASTNQTSMYLCASSFPQSGNTIYFGEGSWLTVV.

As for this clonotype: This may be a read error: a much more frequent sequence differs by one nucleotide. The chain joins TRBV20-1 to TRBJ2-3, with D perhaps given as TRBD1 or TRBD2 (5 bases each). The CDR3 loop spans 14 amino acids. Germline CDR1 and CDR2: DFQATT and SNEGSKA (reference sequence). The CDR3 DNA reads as TGCAGTGCTCCAAGAAAGCGAGGGGCAGATACGCGGTATTTT. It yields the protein CSAPRKRGADTRYF.

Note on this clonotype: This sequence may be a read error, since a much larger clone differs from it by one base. This CDR3 is CANSLTGAVGTEAFF. The CDR3 bases are TGTGCCAACAGCTTAACAGGGGCGGTGGGCACTGAAGCTTTCTTT. The chain uses TRBV7-2 and TRBJ1-1, with 7 nucleotides matching TRBD1. Germline values: CDR1 SGHTA, CDR2 FQGNSA. The CDR3 spans 15 residues.

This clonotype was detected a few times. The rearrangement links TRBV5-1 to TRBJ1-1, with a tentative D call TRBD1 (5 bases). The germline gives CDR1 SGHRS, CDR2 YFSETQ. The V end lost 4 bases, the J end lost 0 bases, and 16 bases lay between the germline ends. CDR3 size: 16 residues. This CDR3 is CASSRDGTSMNTEAFF. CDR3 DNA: TGCGCCAGCAGCAGGGACGGCACCTCTATGAACACTGAAGCTTTCTTT.

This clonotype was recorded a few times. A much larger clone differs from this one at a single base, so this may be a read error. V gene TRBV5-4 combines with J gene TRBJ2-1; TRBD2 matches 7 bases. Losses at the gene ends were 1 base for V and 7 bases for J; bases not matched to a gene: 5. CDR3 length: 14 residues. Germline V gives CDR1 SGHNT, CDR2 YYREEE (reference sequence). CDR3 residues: CASSLSSGGNEQFF. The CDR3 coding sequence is TGTGCCAGCAGCTTGTCTAGCGGAGGTAATGAGCAGTTCTTC.

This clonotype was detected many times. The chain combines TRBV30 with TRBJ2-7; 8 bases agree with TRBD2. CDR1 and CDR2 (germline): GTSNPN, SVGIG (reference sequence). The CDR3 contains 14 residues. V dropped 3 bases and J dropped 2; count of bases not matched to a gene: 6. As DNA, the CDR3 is TGTGCCTGGAGGCACGGGGGGGCGACCTACGAGCAGTACTTC. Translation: CAWRHGGATYEQYF.

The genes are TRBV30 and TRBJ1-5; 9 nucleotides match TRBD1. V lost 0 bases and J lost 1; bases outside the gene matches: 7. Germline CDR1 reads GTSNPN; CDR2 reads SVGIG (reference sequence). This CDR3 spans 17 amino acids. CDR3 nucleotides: TGTGCCTGGAGTGTACGGACAGGGGTGCAGAGCAATCAGCCCCAGCATTTT. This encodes CAWSVRTGVQSNQPQHF.

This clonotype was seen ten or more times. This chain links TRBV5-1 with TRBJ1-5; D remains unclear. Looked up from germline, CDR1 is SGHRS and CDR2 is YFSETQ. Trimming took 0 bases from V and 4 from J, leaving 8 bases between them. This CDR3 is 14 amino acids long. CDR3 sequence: CASSLDPGNQPQHF. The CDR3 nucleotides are TGCGCCAGCAGCTTGGATCCCGGGAATCAGCCCCAGCATTTT.

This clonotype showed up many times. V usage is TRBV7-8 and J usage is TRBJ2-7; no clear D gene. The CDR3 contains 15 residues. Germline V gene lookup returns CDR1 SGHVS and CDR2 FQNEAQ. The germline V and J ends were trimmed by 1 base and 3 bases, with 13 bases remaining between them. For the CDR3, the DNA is TGTGCCAGCAGCTTAGGGGGATATCAAAGCTACGAGCAGTACTTC. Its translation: CASSLGGYQSYEQYF.

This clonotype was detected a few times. The CDR3 bases are TGCAGTGCTAGTTCCGTCGACGGAACCGTGAACACTGAAGCTTTCTTT. It encodes CSASSVDGTVNTEAFF. The V gene is TRBV20-1, the J gene TRBJ1-1; D gene unclear. The CDR3 extends over 16 amino acids. Trimming pared 3 bases from V and 0 bases from J, leaving 17 bases between. Germline values: CDR1 DFQATT, CDR2 SNEGSKA (reference sequence).

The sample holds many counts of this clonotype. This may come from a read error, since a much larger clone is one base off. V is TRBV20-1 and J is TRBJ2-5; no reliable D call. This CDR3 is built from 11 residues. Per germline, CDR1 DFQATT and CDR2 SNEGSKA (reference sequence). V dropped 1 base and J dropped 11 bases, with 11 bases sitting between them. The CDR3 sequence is CSARVAFEQYF. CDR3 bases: TGCAGTGCTAGAGTGGCCTTTGAGCAGTACTTC.

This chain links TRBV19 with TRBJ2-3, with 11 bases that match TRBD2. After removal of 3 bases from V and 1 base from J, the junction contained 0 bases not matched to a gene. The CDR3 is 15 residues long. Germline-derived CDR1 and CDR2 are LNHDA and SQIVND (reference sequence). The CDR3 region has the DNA TGTGCCAGTAGTATTAGCGGGGGGGGCACAGATACGCAGTATTTT. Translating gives CASSISGGGTDTQYF.

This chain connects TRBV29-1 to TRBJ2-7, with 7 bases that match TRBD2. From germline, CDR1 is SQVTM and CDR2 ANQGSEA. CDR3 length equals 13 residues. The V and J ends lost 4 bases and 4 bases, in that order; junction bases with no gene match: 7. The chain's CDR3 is CSVGEGPLYEQYF. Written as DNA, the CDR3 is TGCAGCGTTGGGGAGGGGCCCCTTTACGAGCAGTACTTC.

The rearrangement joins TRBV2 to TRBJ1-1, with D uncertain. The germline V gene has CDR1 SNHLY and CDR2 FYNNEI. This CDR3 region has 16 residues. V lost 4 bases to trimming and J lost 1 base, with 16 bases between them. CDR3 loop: CASSAGLARKNTEAFF. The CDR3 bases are TGTGCCAGCAGTGCAGGTCTGGCTAGGAAGAACACTGAAGCTTTCTTT.